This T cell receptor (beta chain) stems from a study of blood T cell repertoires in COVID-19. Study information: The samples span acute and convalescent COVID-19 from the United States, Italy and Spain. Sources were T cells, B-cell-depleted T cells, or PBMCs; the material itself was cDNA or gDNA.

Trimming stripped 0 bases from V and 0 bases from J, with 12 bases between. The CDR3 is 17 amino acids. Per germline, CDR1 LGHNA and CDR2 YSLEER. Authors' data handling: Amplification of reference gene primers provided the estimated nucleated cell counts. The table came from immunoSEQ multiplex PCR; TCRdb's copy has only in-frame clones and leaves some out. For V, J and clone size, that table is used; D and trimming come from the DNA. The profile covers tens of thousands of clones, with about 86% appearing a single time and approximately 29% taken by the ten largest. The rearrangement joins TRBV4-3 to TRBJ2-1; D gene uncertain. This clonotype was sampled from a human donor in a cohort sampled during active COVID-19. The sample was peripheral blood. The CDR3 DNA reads TGCGCCAGCAGCCAAGATTCACAGCCAGTCTCCTACAATGAGCAGTTCTTC. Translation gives CASSQDSQPVSYNEQFF.